These T cell receptor beta chains were read from a single sample in a study of CD8+ T cells in alopecia areata. This table comes from immunoSEQ multiplex PCR, and its TCRdb copy is limited to in-frame clones, with some not included. The sample records more than 95,000 clones, approximately 90% being singletons. The specimen comprised CD8+ T cells sorted from blood, sampled at approximately week 34, from a patient treated with tofacitinib. The receptors originated from a human donor with alopecia areata. The CDR3 runs from the conserved cysteine through the conserved F or W. Each record gives: D gene, V gene, J gene, clone size, CDR3 length, CDR3 DNA, CDR3 protein. A D gene is named only where the DNA matches it firmly. Some rows mark clone size as missing; the rest say once, few, many or name a class of expanded clone.

NA	TRBV4-1	TRBJ2-1	NA	15	TGCGCCAGCAGCCAAGATCGGGCAGCCTACAATGAGCAGTTCTTC	CASSQDRAAYNEQFF
NA	TRBV30	TRBJ1-1	once	12	TGTGCCTGGAGTGTGGCCTACCCCGAAGCTTTCTTT	CAWSVAYPEAFF
NA	TRBV25-1	TRBJ2-3	NA	11	TGTGCCAGCAGTTTAGGAGATACGCAGTATTTT	CASSLGDTQYF
TRBD2	TRBV5-1	TRBJ2-3	few	17	TGCGCCAGCAGCTTGTGGGAGGCTAGCGGGGAGACAGATACGCAGTATTTT	CASSLWEASGETDTQYF
NA	TRBV5-1	TRBJ2-7	NA	13	TGCGCCAGCAGCTTGGCGGGGTCCTACGAGCAGTACTTC	CASSLAGSYEQYF
NA	TRBV29-1	TRBJ1-4	NA	12	TGCAGCGGGGGGTCCCAGGGAGAAAAACTGTTTTTT	CSGGSQGEKLFF
NA	TRBV6-1	TRBJ1-2	NA	12	TGTGCCAGCAGTGCAGGACGGTCCACCTACACCTTC	CASSAGRSTYTF
TRBD2	TRBV10-3	TRBJ2-7	NA	14	TGTGCCATCAGGACGACTAGCGGGATATTCGAGCAGTACTTC	CAIRTTSGIFEQYF
NA	TRBV19	TRBJ2-4	once	13	TGTGCCAGTAGTCACGGGGTCGAAAACATTCAGTACTTC	CASSHGVENIQYF
NA	TRBV15	TRBJ2-3	NA	15	TGTGCCACCAGCAGGGGAAGGGAGTCCACAGATACGCAGTATTTT	CATSRGRESTDTQYF
NA	TRBV27	TRBJ2-3	once	13	TGTGCCAGCGGGTCATTAGGTACAGATACGCAGTATTTT	CASGSLGTDTQYF
NA	TRBV11-2	TRBJ2-7	NA	13	TGTGCCAGCAGCTTGACGGGAGCCTACGAGCAGTACTTC	CASSLTGAYEQYF
NA	TRBV30	TRBJ2-2	NA	12	TGTGCCTGGAGTAAATTCAGCGGGGAGCTGTTTTTT	CAWSKFSGELFF
TRBD1	TRBV29-1	TRBJ2-7	few	12	TGCAGCGTTGGGGGGACAGGGTTCGAGCAGTACTTC	CSVGGTGFEQYF
NA	TRBV18	TRBJ1-1	NA	15	TGTGCCAGCTCACCACCGTCAGGGCTGAACACTGAAGCTTTCTTT	CASSPPSGLNTEAFF
TRBD2	TRBV5-4	TRBJ2-1	few	18	TGTGCCAGCAGCCCCTGGACTAGCGGGGGCTACTCCTACAATGAGCAGTTCTTC	CASSPWTSGGYSYNEQFF
TRBD2	TRBV5-1	TRBJ2-1	once	17	TGCGCCAGCAGCACGGCCGTCGGGACTAGCGGGAGGGATGAGCAGTTCTTC	CASSTAVGTSGRDEQFF
NA	TRBV5-1	TRBJ2-2	NA	15	TGCGCCAGCAAACCCGCGCCCACTGACACCGGGGAGCTGTTTTTT	CASKPAPTDTGELFF
NA	TRBV13	TRBJ2-7	NA	15	TGTGCCAGCAGCTTAGAGGCAGGAGGTTCCTACGAGCAGTACTTC	CASSLEAGGSYEQYF
NA	TRBV13	TRBJ2-7	NA	13	TGTGCCAGCAGCCACGGGACAAGTTACGAGCAGTACTTC	CASSHGTSYEQYF
TRBD1	TRBV19	TRBJ2-7	NA	14	TGTGCCAGTAGTTCCGGGACAGGGCCCTACGAGCAGTACTTC	CASSSGTGPYEQYF
NA	TRBV19	TRBJ2-1	few	18	TGTGCCAGTAGTATAGAAACGACCCGGGCACAGAACTACAATGAGCAGTTCTTC	CASSIETTRAQNYNEQFF
TRBD2	TRBV9	TRBJ2-1	NA	14	TGTGCCAGCAACGGGGGGGCCTCCTACAATGAGCAGTTCTTC	CASNGGASYNEQFF
TRBD1	TRBV6-1	TRBJ1-5	NA	15	TGTGCCAGCACCGGGGACAGGGGGGGCAATCAGCCCCAGCATTTT	CASTGDRGGNQPQHF
TRBD2	TRBV28	TRBJ2-1	once	17	TGTGCCAGCAGTTACGACTTAGCGGGGCTAGCCTACAATGAGCAGTTCTTC	CASSYDLAGLAYNEQFF
TRBD1	TRBV29-1	TRBJ1-1	once	15	TGCAGCGTCGTTGAGTGGGACAGGGGAAACACTGAAGCTTTCTTT	CSVVEWDRGNTEAFF
TRBD1	TRBV18	TRBJ2-7	NA	14	TGTGCCAGCACAGACAGGGATCGCTCCTACGAGCAGTACTTC	CASTDRDRSYEQYF
NA	TRBV7-9	TRBJ2-7	NA	13	TGTGCCAGCAGCTTAGACACGTCCTACGAGCAGTACTTC	CASSLDTSYEQYF
NA	TRBV7-9	TRBJ2-4	NA	15	TGTGCCAGCAGCTTTAGCGAGCTAGCCAAAAACATTCAGTACTTC	CASSFSELAKNIQYF
NA	TRBV4-2	TRBJ2-5	NA	16	TGTGCCAGCAGCCAAGTAGATCGGGATGGAGGGGAGACCCAGTACTTC	CASSQVDRDGGETQYF
NA	TRBV5-6	TRBJ2-7	NA	14	TGTGCCAGCAGCTTGGGGAGGGGAAACTACGAGCAGTACTTC	CASSLGRGNYEQYF
NA	TRBV9	TRBJ2-6	NA	17	TGTGCCAGCAGCGTAGGGGGCAGGCTCTCTGGGGCCAACGTCCTGACTTTC	CASSVGGRLSGANVLTF
NA	TRBV15	TRBJ2-7	NA	16	TGTGCCACCAGCAGAGATTATCGCCAGGGCTCCTACGAGCAGTACTTC	CATSRDYRQGSYEQYF
NA	TRBV7-2	TRBJ2-7	few	11	TGTGCCAGCAGCCACCGTCGCGAGCAGTACTTC	CASSHRREQYF
NA	TRBV10-2	TRBJ2-7	NA	15	TGCGCCAGCAGTCCCGGACTTCTTAGCTCCTACGAGCAGTACTTC	CASSPGLLSSYEQYF
NA	TRBV7-9	TRBJ2-2	NA	14	TGTGCCAGCAGCTTAGCGCTAGCACCCGGGGAGCTGTTTTTT	CASSLALAPGELFF
NA	TRBV29-1	TRBJ2-7	NA	12	TGCAGCGTTGATCTCGGTTCCTACGAGCAGTACTTC	CSVDLGSYEQYF
NA	TRBV5-6	TRBJ2-7	NA	14	TGTGCCAGCAAACAGGATGGGGGTAGCTACGAGCAGTACTTC	CASKQDGGSYEQYF
NA	TRBV9	TRBJ2-1	NA	14	TGTGCCAGCAGCGTAGGGTCAGGCCTCAATGAGCAGTTCTTC	CASSVGSGLNEQFF
NA	TRBV4-1	TRBJ2-4	NA	18	TGCGCCAGCAGCCCCGGGGCAGGGGCATGGAAGGGCAAAAACATTCAGTACTTC	CASSPGAGAWKGKNIQYF
NA	TRBV5-1	TRBJ2-1	NA	13	TGCGCCAGCAGCTTGGAATTAGCGGATGAGCAGTTCTTC	CASSLELADEQFF
NA	TRBV7-9	TRBJ2-5	NA	14	TGTGCCAGCAGCTTAGACCGGGAACAAGAGACCCAGTACTTC	CASSLDREQETQYF
NA	TRBV7-2	TRBJ1-6	once	16	TGTGCCAGCAGCTTAGTTAGGGCAGGATTACATTCACCCCTCCACTTT	CASSLVRAGLHSPLHF
TRBD2	TRBV19	TRBJ2-7	NA	14	TGTGCCAGTAAACTAGCGGGAGGATCCTACGAGCAGTACTTC	CASKLAGGSYEQYF
NA	TRBV5-4	TRBJ1-1	NA	14	TGTGCCAGCAGCTTGGGGCGCGGGAACACTGAAGCTTTCTTT	CASSLGRGNTEAFF
NA	TRBV29-1	TRBJ2-2	NA	12	TGCAGCGTTGAAGGTGGCACCGGGGAGCTGTTTTTT	CSVEGGTGELFF
NA	TRBV6-5	TRBJ1-1	NA	13	TGTGCCAGCAGTTCCTTGGGGAACACTGAAGCTTTCTTT	CASSSLGNTEAFF
NA	TRBV29-1	TRBJ2-3	NA	13	TGCAGCGTTGAAGATATCAGGGTGGATACGCAGTATTTT	CSVEDIRVDTQYF
NA	TRBV7-9	TRBJ2-5	NA	11	TGTGCCAGCAGCTTAGACGGGGAGCAGTACTTC	CASSLDGEQYF
TRBD1	TRBV7-9	TRBJ1-6	NA	15	TGTGCCAGCAGCCATACAGGGGAAGTGGACTCACCCCTCCACTTT	CASSHTGEVDSPLHF
TRBD2	TRBV4-1	TRBJ2-7	NA	16	TGCGCCAGCAGCCAAGATCCCCGGGGGGGGATCTACGAGCAGTACTTC	CASSQDPRGGIYEQYF
NA	TRBV27	TRBJ2-3	NA	14	TGTGCCAGCAGTTTACGGGACGCCCAAGATACGCAGTATTTT	CASSLRDAQDTQYF
TRBD1	TRBV13	TRBJ2-7	NA	17	TGTGCCAGCAGCTCAACGACCGGGACAGGAATCTCCTACGAGCAGTACTTC	CASSSTTGTGISYEQYF